The 2 T cell receptor beta chains listed next were all sequenced from one sample in a study of shared clonotypes between healthy human individuals. Profiling relied on immunoSEQ multiplex PCR, and the TCRdb table lists in-frame clones only, not all of them. The sample lists around 2.3 million clones, almost 96% occurring once. The sequenced material came from naive CD4+ T cells sorted from blood. Subset: CD45RA+ positively selected. All receptors come from a man between 18 and 35 years old in good health.

V gene TRBV25-1 combines with J gene TRBJ2-1, with 9 bases fitting TRBD2. Germline CDR1 is MGHDK and CDR2 is SYGVNS. The V gene end was trimmed by 5 bases and the J gene end by 3 bases; junction bases not matched to a gene: 11. This CDR3 is 17 amino acids long. The CDR3 DNA follows: TGTGCCAGCAGTCCTGTAGCGGGAGCGGGGCTCTACAATGAGCAGTTCTTC. Residues: CASSPVAGAGLYNEQFF.

This sequence joins TRBV6-1 and TRBJ1-1; D uncertain. Per the germline V gene, CDR1 is MNHNS and CDR2 is SASEGT. V lost 6 bases and J 1 base, leaving 9 bases between the germline ends. The CDR3 runs to 13 residues. In nucleotides, the CDR3 is TGTGCCAGCAGCTCCAAGACGAACACTGAAGCTTTCTTT. It codes for CASSSKTNTEAFF.